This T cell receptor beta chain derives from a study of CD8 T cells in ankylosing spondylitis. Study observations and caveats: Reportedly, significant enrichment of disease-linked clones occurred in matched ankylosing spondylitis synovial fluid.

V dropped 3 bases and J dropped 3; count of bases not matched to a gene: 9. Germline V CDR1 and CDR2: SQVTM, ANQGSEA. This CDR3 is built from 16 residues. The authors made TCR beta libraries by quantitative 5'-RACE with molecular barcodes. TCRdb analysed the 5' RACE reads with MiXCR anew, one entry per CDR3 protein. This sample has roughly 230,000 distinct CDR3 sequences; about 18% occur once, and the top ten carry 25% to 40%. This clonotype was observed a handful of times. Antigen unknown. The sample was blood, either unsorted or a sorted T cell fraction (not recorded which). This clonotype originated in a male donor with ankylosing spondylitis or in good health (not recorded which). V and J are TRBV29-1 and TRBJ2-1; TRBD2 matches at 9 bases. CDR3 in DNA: TGCAGCGTTGACGACGCATGGACTAGCGTCTACAATGAGCAGTTCTTC. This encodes CSVDDAWTSVYNEQFF.